These 31 T cell receptor beta chains came from one sample sequenced in a study of cytomegalovirus exposure and HLA in healthy donors. Vbeta (60) and Jbeta (13) primers were used in the PCR. Sequencing was performed with immunoSEQ multiplex PCR; in TCRdb, only in-frame clones are kept and a portion is missing. The sample has approximately 88,000 clones, over 70% seen once; the top ten hold under 6%. The sequencing sample was made of PBMCs. These receptors were taken from a man between 18 and 35 years old in good health and CMV-seropositive.

The chain recombines TRBV5-4 with TRBJ1-2; D is perhaps TRBD1 (6 bases). Trimming stripped 0 bases from V and 4 bases from J, with 7 bases between. From germline, CDR1 is SGHNT and CDR2 YYREEE (reference sequence). This CDR3 region has 13 residues. DNA of the CDR3: TGTGCCAGCAGCTTGGGGACAGCCTATGGCTACACCTTC. It is translated as CASSLGTAYGYTF.

The sample holds one count of this clone. The chain uses TRBV29-1 and TRBJ1-3; 8 bases line up with TRBD1. Per germline, CDR1 SQVTM and CDR2 ANQGSEA. The CDR3 sequence is 14 residues long. The V segment lost 6 bases and the J segment 1 base; nucleotides outside the gene matches: 5. This CDR3 reads CSVADRGSGNTIYF. In DNA, the CDR3 is TGCAGCGTCGCAGACAGGGGATCTGGAAACACCATATATTTT.

The chain combines TRBV5-1 with TRBJ2-7, with 8 bases aligning to TRBD1. The germline gives CDR1 SGHRS, CDR2 YFSETQ. V lost 0 bases, J lost 0 bases, and 5 bases stayed unmatched. The CDR3 length is 16 residues. The CDR3 coding sequence is TGCGCCAGCAGCTTGGGTCCAGGGGGCATCTCCTACGAGCAGTACTTC. Translating it yields CASSLGPGGISYEQYF.

CDR3 in DNA: TGTGCCACTGGACTGCCCTCCTACGAGCAGTACTTC. This encodes CATGLPSYEQYF. V is TRBV6-5 and J is TRBJ2-7; D possibly corresponds to TRBD2 (5 bases). The V gene's germline CDR1 is MNHEY and CDR2 SVGAGI. With 10 bases removed from V and 0 bases from J, the gap between germline ends came to 10 bases. The CDR3 is 12 amino acids.

The rearrangement joins TRBV25-1 to TRBJ1-3; no definite D call. The germline CDR1 and CDR2 sequences are MGHDK and SYGVNS. CDR3 length: 18 amino acids. The germline V and J ends were trimmed by 0 bases and 1 base, with 16 bases remaining between them. The CDR3 loop reads CASSEYNLLANSGNTIYF. The CDR3 DNA follows: TGTGCCAGCAGTGAATATAACCTTCTAGCCAATTCTGGAAACACCATATATTTT.

The chain uses TRBV1 and TRBJ1-1; TRBD1 is the table's D call, not checked against the DNA. TRBV1 represents a pseudogene. The CDR3 runs 15 residues. The CDR3 is CTSSLPSQVNTEAFF. For the CDR3, the DNA is TGCACCAGCAGCCTCCCCAGCCAGGTGAACACTGAAGCTTTCTTT.

This chain connects TRBV2 to TRBJ1-4; 12 bases fit TRBD1. With 4 bases clipped from V and 7 bases from J, the junction kept 19 bases outside the gene matches. CDR1 and CDR2 from the germline V gene are SNHLY and FYNNEI. This CDR3 is 20 amino acids long. The CDR3 region is CASSVGQGASKRGQVEKLFF. The CDR3 DNA is TGTGCCAGCAGTGTGGGACAGGGGGCATCCAAGCGGGGACAGGTTGAAAAACTGTTTTTT. Complete variable domain (other parts from reference TRBV2 and TRBJ1-4): EPEVTQTPSHQVTQMGQEVILRCVPISNHLYFYWYRQILGQKVEFLVSFYNNEISEKSEIFDDQFSVERPDGSNFTLKIRSTKLEDSAMYFCASSVGQGASKRGQVEKLFFGSGTQLSVL.

The rearrangement uses TRBV7-2 and TRBJ2-5; possibly TRBD2 for D (6 bases). V was shortened by 5 bases and J by 4 bases, with 17 bases between the two germline ends. CDR3 length: 15 amino acids. Germline values: CDR1 SGHTA, CDR2 FQGNSA. The CDR3 loop reads CASSRVSQGGETQYF. CDR3 sequence (DNA): TGTGCCAGCAGCCGAGTGAGTCAGGGAGGAGAGACCCAGTACTTC.

The gene calls are TRBV6-1 and TRBJ2-3; D may be TRBD2 (6 bases). CDR1 and CDR2 (germline): MNHNS, SASEGT. Trimming took off 6 bases at V and 2 bases at J, with 12 bases between the two ends. The CDR3 runs to 14 residues. The CDR3 DNA is TGTGCCAGCAGGACCATAGCGGACACAGATACGCAGTATTTT. This codes for CASRTIADTDTQYF.

V usage is TRBV18 and J usage is TRBJ2-5; D remains unclear. The CDR3 length is 13 residues. The V and J ends lost 6 bases and 1 base respectively, with 9 bases between them. The V gene's germline CDR1 is KGHSH and CDR2 LQKENI. The CDR3 sequence is CASSLSLQETQYF. CDR3 bases: TGTGCCAGCTCTCTCTCCCTCCAAGAGACCCAGTACTTC.

The rearrangement links TRBV6-1 to TRBJ2-5; D gene unclear. The J call may be wrong; the DNA end is better matched by TRBJ2-7. Per the germline V gene, CDR1 is MNHNS and CDR2 is SASEGT. The CDR3 runs to 14 residues. The CDR3 region has the DNA TGTGCCAGCAGTGTGGCTAGTAAAGGCTACGAGCAGTACTTC. It is translated as CASSVASKGYEQYF.

This chain joins TRBV7-8 and TRBJ2-1; no reliable D call. The V gene's germline CDR1 is SGHVS and CDR2 FQNEAQ. The length of the CDR3 is 12 residues. V was trimmed by 5 bases and J by 7 bases, leaving 9 bases between them. CDR3 nucleotides: TGTGCCAGCAGCCCGTTGAGAAATGAGCAGTTCTTC. Translated: CASSPLRNEQFF.

The chain couples TRBV4-1 to TRBJ2-1; D might be TRBD2 (6 bases). Trimming took 4 bases from V and 1 from J, leaving 14 bases between them. CDR3 size: 16 residues. CDR1 MGHRA and CDR2 YSYEKL come from the germline V gene. CDR3 bases: TGCGCCAGCAGCCGTCTGACGGGAGTATCCTACAATGAGCAGTTCTTC. Encoded protein: CASSRLTGVSYNEQFF.

J is TRBJ2-2 and V is TRBV7-6, with D perhaps TRBD1 (6 bases). The CDR3 runs to 16 residues. V was trimmed by 0 bases and J by 0 bases, leaving 8 bases between them. Germline values: CDR1 SGHVS, CDR2 FNYEAQ. CDR3 sequence (DNA): TGTGCCAGCAGCTTAGCGAGGACAGCGAACACCGGGGAGCTGTTTTTT. Its translation is CASSLARTANTGELFF.

The rearrangement joins TRBV29-1 to TRBJ1-3, with D possibly TRBD1 on 6 matching bases. The ends were cut back, 7 bases at V and 9 bases at J, with 13 bases in the middle. This CDR3 region has 11 residues. CDR1 is SQVTM and CDR2 is ANQGSEA in the germline V gene. The CDR3 coding sequence is TGCAGCGCCCGATTGGGGGCCACCATATATTTT. Protein: CSARLGATIYF.

This clone was found once. The chain links TRBV28 to TRBJ2-1, with 13 positions matching TRBD2. Losses at the gene ends were 5 bases for V and 8 bases for J; bases not matched to a gene: 6. CDR1 MDHEN and CDR2 SYDVKM come from the germline V gene. The CDR3 contains 15 residues. CDR3 bases: TGTGCCAGCAGTCCTCTAACTAGCGGGAGGGATGAGCAGTTCTTC. Encoded protein: CASSPLTSGRDEQFF.

The J gene is TRBJ2-1, the V gene TRBV19, with a weak D call TRBD1 (6 bases). V dropped 5 bases and J dropped 0 bases, with 17 bases sitting between them. The CDR3 is 17 amino acids. Germline V lookup: CDR1 LNHDA, CDR2 SQIVND (reference sequence). The CDR3 DNA is TGTGCCAGTAGTGCCCTAACAGGGCTACCCTCCTACAATGAGCAGTTCTTC. It translates to CASSALTGLPSYNEQFF.

Only one count was recorded for this clone. This sequence joins TRBV28 and TRBJ2-7; 9 bases match TRBD1. In germline, CDR1 is MDHEN, CDR2 SYDVKM. The J segment lost 3 bases and the V segment lost 6 bases, leaving 9 bases of the junction unmatched. This CDR3 is built from 15 residues. The CDR3, as DNA: TGTGCCAGCAGGTTCCGGGACAGGGTCCTCTACGAGCAGTACTTC. Translation: CASRFRDRVLYEQYF.

The V call is TRBV2, the J call TRBJ2-2; weak D call: TRBD2 (5 bases). CDR1 and CDR2 (germline): SNHLY, FYNNEI. Trimming removed 2 bases at V and 4 bases at J, with 11 bases between. CDR3 length: 15 residues. CDR3 sequence reads: CASSESAAGTGELFF. In DNA form, the CDR3 reads TGTGCCAGCAGTGAATCTGCCGCGGGCACCGGGGAGCTGTTTTTT.

This clone appeared a few times. This sequence joins TRBV7-8 and TRBJ2-7; TRBD2 aligns across 7 bases. The ends lost 3 bases at V and 1 base at J; junction bases unmatched: 6. The length of the CDR3 is 15 residues. Germline assignment: CDR1 SGHVS and CDR2 FQNEAQ. The CDR3 region is CASSFGLEGSYEQYF. DNA for the CDR3: TGTGCCAGCAGCTTTGGACTAGAGGGATCCTACGAGCAGTACTTC.

The rearrangement joins TRBV2 to TRBJ2-2; 9 nucleotides align to TRBD1. The CDR3 covers 15 residues. CDR1 and CDR2 (germline): SNHLY, FYNNEI. V was clipped by 4 bases and J by 5 bases; unmatched bases: 5. CDR3 residues: CASSGDRARTGELFF. The DNA for the CDR3 is TGTGCCAGCAGTGGGGACAGGGCGCGGACCGGGGAGCTGTTTTTT.

The chain couples TRBV7-9 to TRBJ2-2; unclear D gene. The CDR3 consists of 13 residues. With 4 bases removed from V and 4 bases from J, the gap between germline ends came to 7 bases. Germline V gene lookup returns CDR1 SEHNR and CDR2 FQNEAQ (reference sequence). The CDR3 bases are TGTGCCAGCAGCTCCTCGGGCACCGGGGAGCTGTTTTTT. Amino acid sequence: CASSSSGTGELFF.

The chain links TRBV11-2 to TRBJ2-5, with 9 bases matching TRBD2. The germline V gene has CDR1 SGHAT and CDR2 FQNNGV. With 8 bases clipped from V and 7 bases from J, the junction kept 14 bases outside the gene matches. The CDR3 runs to 15 residues. CDR3 bases: TGTGCCAGCGGGACGATTAGCGGGAGTTTATGGACCCAGTACTTC. Its protein is CASGTISGSLWTQYF.

The table lists this clone with a few counts. The rearrangement joins TRBV4-1 to TRBJ1-3, with unresolved D. CDR1 and CDR2 (germline): MGHRA, YSYEKL. The CDR3 spans 17 residues. With 0 bases removed from V and 4 bases from J, the gap between germline ends came to 16 bases. CDR3 nucleotide sequence: TGCGCCAGCAGCCAAGAGGGTACACCCGGCGGAGGAAACACCATATATTTT. It is translated as CASSQEGTPGGGNTIYF.

The chain has TRBV7-6 and TRBJ2-7, with D maybe TRBD2 (5 bases). The V gene lost 4 bases and the J gene lost 5 bases, with 15 bases spanning the gap. The CDR3 consists of 14 residues. In germline, CDR1 is SGHVS, CDR2 FNYEAQ. The CDR3 DNA reads TGTGCCAGCAGCTCCCCGGGGAGCGGCAACGAGCAGTACTTC. It codes for CASSSPGSGNEQYF.

The chain is built from TRBV7-3 and TRBJ2-2, with no clear D. Germline values: CDR1 SGHTA, CDR2 FQGTGA. The V and J ends lost 5 bases and 4 bases respectively, with 8 bases between them. CDR3 length: 13 amino acids. CDR3 bases: TGTGCCAGCAGCACAACAGCCACCGGGGAGCTGTTTTTT. It specifies CASSTTATGELFF.

The gene calls are TRBV5-6 and TRBJ1-4; possibly TRBD1 for D (6 bases). The germline V and J ends were trimmed by 2 bases and 14 bases, with 10 bases remaining between them. The CDR3 totals 11 residues. Germline V gene sequence: CDR1 SGHDT, CDR2 YYEEEE. Here the CDR3 DNA reads TGTGCCAGCAGCTTATCAGGGGTCCTGTTTTTT. It translates to CASSLSGVLFF.

The chain has TRBV9 and TRBJ2-3; D is undetermined. Trimming left V 1 base short and J 4 bases short, with 10 bases between. CDR3 size: 14 residues. CDR1 is SGDLS, CDR2 YYNGEE, per germline. Here the CDR3 DNA reads TGTGCCAGCAGCGTATTAGTACTTGCAGATACGCAGTATTTT. Protein product: CASSVLVLADTQYF.

The V gene is TRBV29-1, the J gene TRBJ2-7, with 14 bases lining up with TRBD2. V lost 6 bases, J lost 4 bases, and 11 bases stayed unmatched. The CDR3 loop spans 16 amino acids. Germline V gene lookup returns CDR1 SQVTM and CDR2 ANQGSEA. Written as DNA, the CDR3 is TGCAGCGTGGCGGCCGGGACTAGCGGGAGAAGGTACGAGCAGTACTTC. It yields the protein CSVAAGTSGRRYEQYF.

The chain has TRBV6-6 and TRBJ2-2; D gene uncertain. CDR1 and CDR2 from the germline V gene are MNHNY and SVGAGI (reference sequence). V was clipped by 5 bases and J by 6 bases, with 10 bases between them. The CDR3 contains 13 residues. CDR3 sequence: CASSLNSAGELFF. DNA for the CDR3: TGTGCCAGCAGTCTTAACTCGGCCGGGGAGCTGTTTTTT.

Judged by abundance, this clone is medium-sized. The rearrangement joins TRBV7-9 to TRBJ2-3; 8 bases are a match to TRBD2. V was pared by 2 bases and J by 5 bases, with 9 bases of the junction left unmatched. Germline V CDR1 and CDR2: SEHNR, FQNEAQ (reference sequence). The CDR3 is 16 amino acids. CDR3 coding DNA: TGTGCCAGCAGCTTACTTAGCGCGGGAGGAGGAGATACGCAGTATTTT. This encodes CASSLLSAGGGDTQYF.